This T cell receptor (beta chain) was observed in a study of long-term antiretroviral therapy in people with HIV. Study-level background: The earliest samples came about a decade before the 2015 immediate-ART recommendation. Study results and limitations: Increased diversity was seen after ART, yet it remained lower than in transplant donor controls. Repertoires with HIV possessed tighter CDR3 length spans than those of controls.

The trim removed 3 bases at V and 4 bases at J, leaving 7 bases unmatched. This CDR3 region has 15 residues. The germline V gene encodes CDR1 MDHEN and CDR2 SYDVKM. Samples were assayed with immunoSEQ v3.0 at survey level. Assay: immunoSEQ multiplex PCR; the TCRdb copy retains only in-frame clones and omits some. The sample has 20,000 to 25,000 clones, approximately 76% seen once. All participants with HIV were treated in the United States. As concerns this clone: The target antigen is unknown.

The sample here was unsorted PBMCs, taken around 1.7 years before starting antiretroviral therapy. The V call is TRBV28, the J call TRBJ1-1; TRBD1 matches 8 bases. The sequence was obtained from a woman between 40 and 55 years old with HIV. The CDR3 nucleotides are TGTGCCAGCAGTTTGACAGGGGATTTCGGCACTGAAGCTTTCTTT. Its translation is CASSLTGDFGTEAFF.